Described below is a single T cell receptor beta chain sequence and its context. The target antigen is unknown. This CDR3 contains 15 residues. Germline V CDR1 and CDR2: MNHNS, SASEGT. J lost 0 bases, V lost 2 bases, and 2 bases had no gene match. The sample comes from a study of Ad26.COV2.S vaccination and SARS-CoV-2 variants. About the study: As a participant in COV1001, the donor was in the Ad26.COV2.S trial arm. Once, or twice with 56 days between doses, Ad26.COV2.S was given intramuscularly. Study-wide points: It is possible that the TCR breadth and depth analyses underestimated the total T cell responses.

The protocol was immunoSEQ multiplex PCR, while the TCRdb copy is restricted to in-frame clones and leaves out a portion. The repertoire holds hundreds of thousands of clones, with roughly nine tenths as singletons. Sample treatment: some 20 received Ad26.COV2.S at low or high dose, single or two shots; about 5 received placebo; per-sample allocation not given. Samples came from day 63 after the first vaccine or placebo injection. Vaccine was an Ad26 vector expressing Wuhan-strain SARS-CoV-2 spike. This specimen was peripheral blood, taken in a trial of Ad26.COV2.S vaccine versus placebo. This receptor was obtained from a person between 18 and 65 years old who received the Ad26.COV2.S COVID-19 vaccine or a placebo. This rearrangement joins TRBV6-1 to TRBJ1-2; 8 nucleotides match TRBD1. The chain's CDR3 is CASSEQGASNYGYTF. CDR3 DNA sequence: TGTGCCAGCAGTGAACAGGGGGCCTCTAACTATGGCTACACCTTC.